This is a list of T cell receptor beta chains from one sample in a study of cytotoxic CD8 clonotypes in ibrutinib-treated CLL. Profiled with immunoSEQ multiplex PCR; TCRdb holds only in-frame clones, not every one. This repertoire shows some 300,000 clones, just under 80% found once; its top ten account for 5.5% to 8%. Specimen: PBMCs, collected before ibrutinib treatment. These receptors were obtained from a human donor with chronic lymphocytic leukemia. Both conserved end residues are part of each CDR3. The D gene is left open where the match is weak. Rows may omit the clone size; those that give it use once, few, many or a size class.

>TRBJ1-3|-|TRBV5-4|-
TGTGCCAGCAGCAGAGATGGGGACACCATATATTTT
CASSRDGDTIYF
>TRBJ1-1|-|TRBV4-2|-
TGTGCCAGCAGCCGGCAGGTGAACACTGAAGCTTTCTTT
CASSRQVNTEAFF
>TRBJ2-6|-|TRBV18|-
TGTGCCAGCTCACCTAGTTCAGGGGCCAACGTCCTGACTTTC
CASSPSSGANVLTF
>TRBJ2-7|-|TRBV5-1|-
TGCGCCAGCAGCTCGGTCAGGGGACCCAGCTCCTACGAGCAGTACTTC
CASSSVRGPSSYEQYF
>TRBJ2-2|TRBD2|TRBV9|-
TGTGCCAGCAGCGTAGTAGGGCTAGCGGGAGCGAACACCGGGGAGCTGTTTTTT
CASSVVGLAGANTGELFF
>TRBJ2-1|-|TRBV6-6|-
TGTGCCAGCAGTCCGGGGTTGTATGAGCAGTTCTTC
CASSPGLYEQFF
>TRBJ2-7|-|TRBV29-1|-
TGCAGCGTTGAAGAGGGGGCGGGTTCCTACGAGCAGTACTTC
CSVEEGAGSYEQYF
>TRBJ1-1|-|TRBV4-3|-
TGCGCCAGCAGCCAAGATCGGGTGAACACTGAAGCTTTCTTT
CASSQDRVNTEAFF
>TRBJ1-5|-|TRBV4-2|-
TGTGCCAGCAGCCAAGGCGGACTGGTTAGCCACAATCAGCCCCAGCATTTT
CASSQGGLVSHNQPQHF
>TRBJ2-7|-|TRBV2|few
TGTGCCAGCAGTGAATTGGCGGAAACCTACGAGCAGTACTTC
CASSELAETYEQYF
>TRBJ2-1|-|TRBV27|-
TGTGCCAGCAGTTTATCGTTAGGTGGGAATGAGCAGTTCTTC
CASSLSLGGNEQFF
>TRBJ2-1|-|TRBV7-6|-
TGTGCCAGCAGCTTTCGCCTTAGAGTCGATGAGCAGTTCTTC
CASSFRLRVDEQFF
>TRBJ2-3|TRBD2|TRBV7-9|-
TGTGCCAGTAGCGGGAGAACAGATACGCAGTATTTT
CASSGRTDTQYF
>TRBJ2-1|-|TRBV10-2|once
TGCGCCAGCGTTCGGATTCCGGGGTACAATGAGCAGTTCTTC
CASVRIPGYNEQFF
>TRBJ2-2|-|TRBV7-6|few
TGTGCCAGCAGCTTAGCTCGGAGCGGGGAGCTGTTTTTT
CASSLARSGELFF
>TRBJ2-7|-|TRBV7-2|-
TGTGCCAGCAGCTTAGAGGGGGGAGACTACGAGCAGTACTTC
CASSLEGGDYEQYF
>TRBJ2-3|TRBD1|TRBV6-5|-
TGTGCCAGCTCAATAAACAGGGGGCGAGCAGATACGCAGTATTTT
CASSINRGRADTQYF
>TRBJ1-2|-|TRBV7-2|-
TGTGCCAGCAGCCAAGACCGGCGGGGCTACACCTTC
CASSQDRRGYTF
>TRBJ2-7|-|TRBV28|once
TGTGCCAGCAGTCTAAACTACGAGCAGTACTTC
CASSLNYEQYF
>TRBJ2-7|-|TRBV11-3|once
TGTGCCAGCAGCTTAGAGCACATCGGGTTCGAGCAGTACTTC
CASSLEHIGFEQYF
>TRBJ2-7|-|TRBV29-1|-
TGCAGCGTTGACCAGGGGGGCTACGAGCAGTACTTC
CSVDQGGYEQYF
>TRBJ2-7|TRBD2|TRBV27|-
TGTGCCAGCAGTTACGGTGCTAGCGGGCTCTACGAGCAGTACTTC
CASSYGASGLYEQYF
>TRBJ2-1|TRBD1|TRBV27|-
TGTGCCAGCAGAAAGACAGGGGGCTTTGAGCAGTTCTTC
CASRKTGGFEQFF
>TRBJ2-3|-|TRBV29-1|once
TGCAGCGTTGTCGGCGGGATGGGGATCACAGATACGCAGTATTTT
CSVVGGMGITDTQYF
>TRBJ1-4|TRBD1|TRBV9|-
TGTGCCAGCAGCGTAGACACGAACAGGGGGCCTGAAAAACTGTTTTTT
CASSVDTNRGPEKLFF
>TRBJ2-1|TRBD1|TRBV5-6|-
TGTGCCAGCAGCCCCGGGACAGGGGGCTTCGGTGAGCAGTTCTTC
CASSPGTGGFGEQFF
>TRBJ2-1|-|TRBV5-1|-
TGCGCCAGCAGCTTGGAGGCCTCCCTAGTCCTGAGCTCCTACAATGAGCAGTTCTTC
CASSLEASLVLSSYNEQFF
>TRBJ2-1|-|TRBV14|-
TGTGCCAGCAGCCAAGATTTCGAGAGGGCAGTCTACAATGAGCAGTTCTTC
CASSQDFERAVYNEQFF
>TRBJ2-7|-|TRBV5-1|-
TGCGCCAGCAGCTTGGACCTACTTAGGGTCGAGCAGTACTTC
CASSLDLLRVEQYF
>TRBJ2-1|TRBD2|TRBV18|-
TGTGCCAGCTCACCATGGGCTAGCGGGATTGATTTTTACAATGAGCAGTTCTTC
CASSPWASGIDFYNEQFF